This record concerns one T cell receptor (beta chain) sequence. The antigen remains undetermined. The data originate from a study of shared clonotypes between healthy human individuals. Findings of the study overall: Only blood was sampled; tissue repertoires likely differ. Generally, estimated richness proved larger in naive subsets than it did in memory subsets. Non-shared clonotypes showed lower generation probabilities than clonotypes common to all four donors.

The CDR3 runs 16 residues. Unmatched junction bases numbered 4, after V lost 0 bases and J lost 0 bases. Per the germline V gene, CDR1 is SGHAT and CDR2 is FQNNGV. Naive CD8 cells, CD45RO-negative and positively selected for CCR7, excluded terminally differentiated effector memory CD45RA+ cells. Some clones are missing from TCRdb's copy, which holds only in-frame ones; the method was immunoSEQ multiplex PCR. The table includes 1.5 million to 2.5 million clones, 85% to 95% detected once. This TCR was sampled from a man between 18 and 35 years old in good health. Sequenced: naive CD8+ T cells sorted from blood. The chain recombines TRBV11-2 with TRBJ1-2; 7 bases line up with TRBD1. The DNA of the CDR3 is TGTGCCAGCAGCTTAGACCACAGGGGAGCTAACTATGGCTACACCTTC. Translating gives CASSLDHRGANYGYTF.